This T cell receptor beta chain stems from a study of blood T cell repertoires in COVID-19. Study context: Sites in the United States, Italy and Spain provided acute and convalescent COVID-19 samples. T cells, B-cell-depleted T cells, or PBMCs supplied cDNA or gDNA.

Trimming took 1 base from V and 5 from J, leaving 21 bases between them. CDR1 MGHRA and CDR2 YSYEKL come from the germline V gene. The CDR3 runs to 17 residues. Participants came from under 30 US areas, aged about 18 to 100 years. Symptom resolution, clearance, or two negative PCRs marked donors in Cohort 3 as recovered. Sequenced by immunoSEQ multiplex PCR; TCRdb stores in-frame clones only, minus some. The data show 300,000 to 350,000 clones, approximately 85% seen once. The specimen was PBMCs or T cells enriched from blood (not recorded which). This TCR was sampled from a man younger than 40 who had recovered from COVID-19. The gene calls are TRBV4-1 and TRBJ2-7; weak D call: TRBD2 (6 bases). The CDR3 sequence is CASSQGAPGLLGNEQYF. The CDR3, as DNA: TGCGCCAGCAGCCAAGGGGCGCCGGGACTCTTGGGGAACGAGCAGTACTTC.